The 14 T cell receptor beta chains below all came from one sample that was sequenced in a study of graft-versus-host responses after intestinal transplantation. Profiled with immunoSEQ multiplex PCR; TCRdb holds only in-frame clones, not every one. Among tens of thousands of clones listed, more than 90% were seen once. These receptors have no known antigen. The material sequenced was unstimulated CD8+ T cells sorted from spleen or lymph node cells, taken before transplant. The receptors originated from a human donor who was the organ donor for an intestinal transplant.

The chain recombines TRBV4-3 with TRBJ1-1; no definite D call. Germline V gives CDR1 LGHNA, CDR2 YSLEER. The CDR3 totals 13 residues. V was shortened by 3 bases and J by 1 base, with 6 bases between the two germline ends. CDR3 coding DNA: TGCGCCAGCAGCCAGGGTCAGAACACTGAAGCTTTCTTT. As protein: CASSQGQNTEAFF.

The V and J genes are TRBV9 and TRBJ1-6; 7 bases match TRBD1. CDR3 length equals 13 residues. Trimming removed 3 bases from V and 10 bases from J; junction bases left unmatched: 4. The germline gives CDR1 SGDLS, CDR2 YYNGEE. CDR3 protein: CASSGNRGSPLHF. CDR3 sequence (DNA): TGTGCCAGCAGCGGAAACAGGGGCTCACCCCTCCACTTT.

The chain joins TRBV4-1 to TRBJ2-7, with D perhaps TRBD1 or TRBD2 (6 bases each). The CDR3 is 16 amino acids. The germline gives CDR1 MGHRA, CDR2 YSYEKL. With 0 bases removed from V and 3 bases from J, the gap between germline ends came to 15 bases. For the CDR3, the DNA is TGCGCCAGCAGCCAAGATATGGCGGGACACAACTACGAGCAGTACTTC. As protein: CASSQDMAGHNYEQYF.

The CDR3 protein is CASSPDRAPYEQYF. The CDR3 DNA reads as TGTGCCAGCAGCCCGGACAGGGCCCCCTACGAGCAGTACTTC. This chain uses TRBV27 with TRBJ2-7, with 8 positions matching TRBD1. J lost 2 bases, V lost 6 bases, and 6 bases had no gene match. Germline V CDR1 and CDR2: MNHEY, SMNVEV (reference sequence). This CDR3 is 14 amino acids long.

CDR3 nucleotides: TGTGCCAGTAGTGCGGACACGGGCTACGAGCAGTACTTC. Translation: CASSADTGYEQYF. The V and J genes are TRBV19 and TRBJ2-7; D is perhaps TRBD1 (5 bases). Germline CDR1 is LNHDA and CDR2 is SQIVND (reference sequence). V was trimmed by 5 bases and J by 3 bases, leaving 11 bases between them. The CDR3 loop spans 13 amino acids.

This clone was counted once. The chain carries TRBV9 and TRBJ2-1; 11 positions agree with TRBD2. Trimming cost V 3 bases and J 4 bases; bases outside gene matches: 3. Germline V lookup: CDR1 SGDLS, CDR2 YYNGEE. CDR3 length: 15 residues. DNA for the CDR3: TGTGCCAGCAGCGGAACTAGCGGGGGTTACAATGAGCAGTTCTTC. Its protein product is CASSGTSGGYNEQFF.

In nucleotides, the CDR3 is TGTGCCAGCAGCTTTGGGGGTAGCTCCTACAATGAGCAGTTCTTC. Amino acids: CASSFGGSSYNEQFF. The genes are TRBV13 and TRBJ2-1; D is possibly TRBD1 or TRBD2 (5 bases each). CDR3 length equals 15 residues. V lost 3 bases and J 0 bases, leaving 9 bases between the germline ends. CDR1 PRHDT and CDR2 FYEKMQ come from the germline V gene (reference sequence).

The chain is built from TRBV27 and TRBJ1-2, with D possibly TRBD1 on 6 matching bases. Trimming took 2 bases from V and 7 from J, leaving 14 bases between them. CDR3 length: 14 residues. CDR1 is MNHEY and CDR2 is SMNVEV in the germline V gene (reference sequence). The DNA of the CDR3 is TGTGCCAGCAGTTTAGGGGGGCGCCTCGGTGGCTACACCTTC. The encoded protein is CASSLGGRLGGYTF.

The V gene is TRBV6-4, the J gene TRBJ1-4, with D possibly TRBD1 on 5 matching bases. Germline V gene lookup returns CDR1 MRHNA and CDR2 SNTAGT. The CDR3 consists of 17 residues. The ends were cut back, 0 bases at V and 0 bases at J, with 11 bases in the middle. The CDR3 region is CASSDSRAGATNEKLFF. Written as DNA, the CDR3 is TGTGCCAGCAGTGACTCCCGTGCGGGGGCAACTAATGAAAAACTGTTTTTT.

The J gene is TRBJ2-3, the V gene TRBV6-6, with 10 bases matching TRBD2. Germline loops: CDR1 MNHNY, CDR2 SVGAGI (reference sequence). V lost 6 bases and J lost 4; bases outside the gene matches: 10. This CDR3 has 16 residues. The DNA of the CDR3 is TGTGCCAGCAGCCTCCGGGGAGCGGGGGGGCCAGATACGCAGTATTTT. Residues: CASSLRGAGGPDTQYF.

The chain uses TRBV7-6 and TRBJ2-3; possibly TRBD1 for D (5 bases). Germline assignment: CDR1 SGHVS and CDR2 FNYEAQ. The CDR3 extends over 16 amino acids. V lost 5 bases and J lost 0, with 15 bases in between. The chain's CDR3 is CASSRYLDTSTDTQYF. The CDR3 region has the DNA TGTGCCAGCAGCCGATATCTGGACACGAGCACAGATACGCAGTATTTT.

The chain combines TRBV6-5 with TRBJ1-6; 7 bases are a match to TRBD1. Per the germline V gene, CDR1 is MNHEY and CDR2 is SVGAGI. The CDR3 consists of 14 residues. V lost 4 bases to trimming and J lost 13 bases; unmatched junction nucleotides: 10. CDR3 amino acids: CASSSGGPRFPLHF. The CDR3 DNA reads TGTGCCAGCAGTTCAGGGGGTCCTCGGTTCCCCCTCCACTTT.

J is TRBJ2-7 and V is TRBV6-5; 7 nucleotides agree with TRBD1. This CDR3 comprises 13 residues. Germline CDR1 and CDR2: MNHEY and SVGAGI. With V trimmed by 4 bases and J by 6 bases, 6 bases remained unmatched. CDR3 DNA: TGTGCCAGCAGTTTGACAGGGACCGCCGAGCAGTACTTC. It encodes CASSLTGTAEQYF.

This chain links TRBV27 with TRBJ2-2; D gene ambiguous. Between the trimmed V and J ends, which lost 3 bases and 0 bases, there was a span of 5 bases. CDR1 and CDR2 from the germline V gene are MNHEY and SMNVEV (reference sequence). CDR3 size: 14 residues. For the CDR3, the DNA is TGTGCCAGCAGTTTGCCAGCGAACACCGGGGAGCTGTTTTTT. Residues: CASSLPANTGELFF.